Presented here are 26 T cell receptor beta chains from one specimen sequenced in a study of neurological immune-mediated disorders. TCRdb redid the calling of the 5' RACE reads with MiXCR, one entry per CDR3 protein. The sample has about 59,000 distinct CDR3 sequences, roughly 13% seen once; the top ten hold roughly 10%. What was sequenced was PBMCs. Receptors were obtained from a woman aged 60-75 years with HTLV-1-associated myelopathy (HAM/TSP).

This clonotype was seen many times. The genes are TRBV20-1 and TRBJ2-1, with a weak D call TRBD1 (5 bases). Germline V CDR1 and CDR2: DFQATT, SNEGSKA (reference sequence). This CDR3 comprises 12 residues. V lost 1 base to trimming and J lost 6 bases, with 7 bases between them. CDR3 residues: CSARAGFNEQFF. The CDR3 nucleotides read TGCAGTGCTAGAGCAGGGTTCAATGAGCAGTTCTTC.

Regarding this clonotype: At one of its ends the junction is not consistent with the germline gene, which may arise from a read error. The V call is TRBV5-5, the J call TRBJ2-1; D remains unclear. This CDR3 region has 14 residues. Germline-derived CDR1 and CDR2 are SGHKS and YYEKEE (reference sequence). The CDR3 spells CASSHESGRHEQFF. The CDR3 nucleotides are TGTGCCAGCAGCCACGAATCCGGTCGGCATGAGCAGTTTTTC. The variable domain in full, with the rest retrieved from reference TRBV5-5 and TRBJ2-1, is DAGVTQSPTHLIKTRGQQVTLRCSPISGHKSVSWYQQVLGQGPQFIFQYYEKEERGRGNFPDRFSARQFPNYSSELNVNALLLGDSALYLCASSHESGRHEQFFGPGTRLTVL.

This clonotype was counted at least ten times. Its ends do not fully match the called genes, so a read error is possible. The CDR3: CASSYQPGPEDF. The CDR3 DNA sequence: TGTGCCAGCAGTTACCAGCCAGGCCCCGAGGATTTT. The chain uses TRBV6-6 and TRBJ1-5; D is unclear. Looked up from germline, CDR1 is MNHNY and CDR2 is SVGAGI (reference sequence). The CDR3 loop spans 12 amino acids.

As for this clonotype: This sequence may be a read error, since a much larger clone differs from it by one base. The J gene is TRBJ1-6, the V gene TRBV28; no clear D gene. The CDR3 is made up of 12 amino acids. Per germline, CDR1 MDHEN and CDR2 SYDVKM. Written as DNA, the CDR3 is TGTACCAGTAACCCGCTTGGTTCACCCCTCCACTTT. It encodes CTSNPLGSPLHF.

Notes on this clonotype: This sequence may be a read error, since a much larger clone differs from it by one base. The chain recombines TRBV6-6 with TRBJ2-1, with D uncertain. CDR1 is MNHNY and CDR2 is SVGAGI in the germline V gene (reference sequence). The CDR3 is 12 amino acids. CDR3 nucleotide sequence: TGTGCCTGCAGTTCGACCTCGCGGCCGCAGTTCTTC. Protein: CACSSTSRPQFF.

The sample holds many counts of this clonotype. This chain uses TRBV20-1 with TRBJ1-1; the D is unclear. The CDR3 runs to 14 residues. Germline assignment: CDR1 DFQATT and CDR2 SNEGSKA (reference sequence). Trimming removed 6 bases at V and 0 bases at J, with 14 bases between. In nucleotides, the CDR3 is TGCAGTGCCCCCGGTTCGACGCTGAACACTGAAGCTTTCTTT. Protein: CSAPGSTLNTEAFF.

This clonotype was counted many times. The V call is TRBV7-3, the J call TRBJ1-1; D may be TRBD1 (5 bases). Trimming shortened V by 5 bases and J by 1 base, and 20 bases separated the two germline ends. CDR1 is SGHTA, CDR2 FQGTGA, per germline. CDR3 length equals 17 residues. In DNA form, the CDR3 reads TGTGCCAGCAGCCCCTCGGGAGGGACGTACGGGAACACTGAAGCTTTCTTT. Translated: CASSPSGGTYGNTEAFF.

Ten or more counts support this clonotype. The CDR3 nucleotides are TGTGCCAGCAGTGGACAGTATAATGAAAAACTGTTTTTT. Its protein is CASSGQYNEKLFF. This rearrangement joins TRBV6-5 to TRBJ1-4, with D perhaps matching TRBD1 (6 bases). The CDR3 is made up of 13 amino acids. V shed 5 bases and J shed 4 bases, with 8 bases lying between them. Germline V lookup: CDR1 MNHEY, CDR2 SVGAGI.

There are many counts of this clonotype. The chain uses TRBV28 and TRBJ2-7; TRBD1 aligns across 7 bases. The V gene end was trimmed by 5 bases and the J gene end by 2 bases; junction bases not matched to a gene: 9. The CDR3 loop spans 15 amino acids. Germline V lookup: CDR1 MDHEN, CDR2 SYDVKM. CDR3 residues: CASSRPTGPPYEQYF. The CDR3 DNA reads as TGTGCCAGCAGTCGGCCGACAGGGCCGCCCTACGAGCAGTACTTC.

This clonotype has ten or more counts. J is TRBJ2-5 and V is TRBV27, with D possibly TRBD1 on 6 matching bases. The germline gives CDR1 MNHEY, CDR2 SMNVEV (reference sequence). V lost 6 bases and J lost 0, with 11 bases in between. The CDR3 runs 14 residues. This chain's CDR3 is CASSHAGDQETQYF. The CDR3 DNA reads TGTGCCAGCAGCCACGCAGGGGACCAAGAGACCCAGTACTTC.

This clonotype showed up many times. J is TRBJ2-7 and V is TRBV29-1; D is tentatively TRBD1 or TRBD2 (6 bases each). From germline, CDR1 is SQVTM and CDR2 ANQGSEA. CDR3 length: 14 amino acids. With 6 bases removed from V and 5 bases from J, the gap between germline ends came to 20 bases. The CDR3 coding sequence is TGCAGCGTAAGGGGGGCAGGCGGAACCCACGAGCAGTACTTC. This codes for CSVRGAGGTHEQYF.

Of note for this clonotype: A much larger clone lies one base from this, so it may be a read error. This chain links TRBV20-1 with TRBJ2-1; 11 bases line up with TRBD1. The V gene's germline CDR1 is DFQATT and CDR2 SNEGSKA (reference sequence). This CDR3 is 17 amino acids long. CDR3 amino acids: CCARKAGTGGSYNEQFF. In nucleotides, the CDR3 is TGCTGTGCTAGGAAGGCCGGGACAGGGGGCTCCTACAATGAGCAGTTCTTC.

Ten or more counts support this clonotype. The chain links TRBV29-1 to TRBJ1-2; the D is unclear. V shed 3 bases and J shed 1 base, with 9 bases lying between them. The CDR3 has 13 residues. From germline, CDR1 is SQVTM and CDR2 ANQGSEA. In DNA form, the CDR3 reads TGCAGCGTTGAGACCGGGGATAACTATGGCTACACCTTC. Translation gives CSVETGDNYGYTF.

The V gene is TRBV19, the J gene TRBJ2-7, with no clear D. The germline CDR1 and CDR2 sequences are LNHDA and SQIVND (reference sequence). The CDR3 sequence is 13 residues long. V gave up 5 bases and J gave up 6 bases, with 14 bases separating them. The CDR3, as DNA: TGTGCCAGTAGTGGCGGTTCGAGTTCCGAGCAGTACTTC. Amino acid sequence: CASSGGSSSEQYF.

This clonotype was observed at least ten times. The chain employs TRBV12-3 or TRBV12-4 and TRBJ2-1, with 10 nucleotides matching TRBD2. The CDR3 runs 16 residues. The J segment lost 5 bases and the V segment lost 7 bases, leaving 11 bases of the junction unmatched. The CDR3 loop is CASTARLAGGHNEQFF. The CDR3 DNA reads as TGTGCCAGCACCGCTAGACTAGCGGGCGGCCACAATGAGCAGTTCTTC.

This clonotype was detected ten times or more. This chain joins TRBV20-1 and TRBJ1-2; D not resolved. The CDR3 spans 14 residues. Trimming took 1 base from V and 0 from J, leaving 9 bases between them. CDR1 and CDR2 from the germline V gene are DFQATT and SNEGSKA (reference sequence). The DNA for the CDR3 is TGCAGTGCTAGAGTGGCCACTTCTAACTATGGCTACACCTTC. It specifies CSARVATSNYGYTF.

This clonotype was counted many times. The rearrangement joins TRBV11-3 to TRBJ2-7; perhaps TRBD2 as D (6 bases). V dropped 1 base and J dropped 5 bases, with 21 bases sitting between them. Looked up from germline, CDR1 is SGHNT and CDR2 is YENEEA. The CDR3 is made up of 17 amino acids. The CDR3 is CASSLGSSAGPGHEQYF. CDR3 DNA: TGTGCCAGCAGCTTAGGAAGTTCGGCGGGGCCCGGGCACGAGCAGTACTTC.

This clonotype was observed many times. The J gene is TRBJ2-3, the V gene TRBV5-1, with TRBD2 as a possible D gene (6 bases). With 3 bases removed from V and 2 bases from J, the gap between germline ends came to 25 bases. Germline values: CDR1 SGHRS, CDR2 YFSETQ. The CDR3 spans 19 residues. The chain's CDR3 is CASSYPGAGTFPLTDTQYF. As DNA, the CDR3 is TGCGCCAGCAGCTACCCCGGTGCCGGGACTTTCCCCCTCACAGATACGCAGTATTTT. The full variable domain, with the rest looked up from reference TRBV5-1 and TRBJ2-3, is KAGVTQTPRYLIKTRGQQVTLSCSPISGHRSVSWYQQTPGQGLQFLFEYFSETQRNKGNFPGRFSGRQFSNSRSEMNVSTLELGDSALYLCASSYPGAGTFPLTDTQYFGPGTRLTVL.

This clonotype occurred many times. The chain combines TRBV19 with TRBJ2-1; 8 positions match TRBD1. Germline V gene lookup returns CDR1 LNHDA and CDR2 SQIVND (reference sequence). V gave up 7 bases and J gave up 5 bases; unmatched junction bases: 7. The CDR3 is made up of 14 amino acids. The CDR3 is CASNKVDRDNEQFF. The CDR3 coding sequence is TGTGCCAGTAATAAGGTGGACAGGGACAATGAGCAGTTCTTC. The whole variable domain, filled in from reference TRBV19 and TRBJ2-1, reads DGGITQSPKYLFRKEGQNVTLSCEQNLNHDAMYWYRQDPGQGLRLIYYSQIVNDFQKGDIAEGYSVSREKKESFPLTVTSAQKNPTAFYLCASNKVDRDNEQFFGPGTRLTVL.

This clonotype was seen at least ten times. J is TRBJ1-5 and V is TRBV5-1, with 9 bases identical to TRBD1. Germline trimming cut 2 bases from V and 10 bases from J; bases unmatched to any gene: 7. The CDR3 is 14 residues long. Germline CDR1 is SGHRS and CDR2 is YFSETQ. For the CDR3, the DNA is TGCGCCAGCAGCTTCATACCGGGACAGGGACCCCAGCATTTT. This sequence encodes CASSFIPGQGPQHF.

This clonotype showed up many times. This rearrangement joins TRBV20-1 to TRBJ1-1, with TRBD1 matching over 11 bases. Trimming removed 6 bases from V and 5 bases from J; junction bases left unmatched: 8. CDR1 and CDR2 (germline): DFQATT, SNEGSKA (reference sequence). The CDR3 consists of 14 residues. CDR3: CSARDGTGGTEAFF. In DNA, the CDR3 is TGCAGTGCCAGGGACGGGACAGGGGGGACTGAAGCTTTCTTT.

This clonotype has a handful of counts. The chain has TRBV12-3 or TRBV12-4 and TRBJ2-2; D is unresolved. Trimming left V 7 bases short and J 6 bases short, with 15 bases between. The CDR3 spans 14 residues. CDR3 region: CASNPRNRPGELFF. The CDR3 nucleotides are TGTGCCAGCAATCCCCGAAACAGACCCGGGGAGCTGTTTTTT.

This clonotype showed up many times. This sequence joins TRBV20-1 and TRBJ2-1; 10 positions match TRBD2. J gave up 2 bases and V 2 bases, and 0 bases lay outside the gene matches. Germline lookup yields CDR1 DFQATT and CDR2 SNEGSKA (reference sequence). This CDR3 contains 14 residues. This CDR3 is CSARLAGAYNEQFF. The CDR3 region has the DNA TGCAGTGCTAGACTAGCGGGAGCCTACAATGAGCAGTTCTTC.

CDR3 coding DNA: TGCGCCAGCAGCTTGGGACTAGCGGGGGAACCCGGCTCCTACAATGAGCAGTTCTTC. This codes for CASSLGLAGEPGSYNEQFF. This sequence joins TRBV5-1 and TRBJ2-1; 12 bases match TRBD2. Trimming took 0 bases from V and 0 from J; bases not matched to a gene: 7. The CDR3 extends over 19 amino acids. Per germline, CDR1 SGHRS and CDR2 YFSETQ.

V is TRBV6-6 and J is TRBJ2-3; either TRBD1 or TRBD2 may fit D (8 bases each). The germline gives CDR1 MNHNY, CDR2 SVGAGI (reference sequence). Trimming removed 2 bases from V and 6 bases from J, with 24 bases in between. This CDR3 region has 18 residues. The CDR3 sequence is CASSYLGQGHKRGDTQYF. CDR3 sequence (DNA): TGTGCCAGCAGTTACCTCGGACAGGGACATAAGCGGGGGGATACGCAGTATTTT.

At least ten counts were recorded for this clonotype. The chain joins TRBV30 to TRBJ2-7; TRBD1 might be the D (5 bases). CDR3 size: 16 residues. Germline lookup yields CDR1 GTSNPN and CDR2 SVGIG (reference sequence). Deletions cut 0 bases from V and 0 bases from J, with 15 bases between. The CDR3 sequence: CAWSVGSAGYSYEQYF. In DNA form, the CDR3 reads TGTGCCTGGAGTGTTGGTTCGGCAGGGTACTCCTACGAGCAGTACTTC.